This T cell receptor beta chain was sequenced for a study of PD-1 blockade in classical Hodgkin lymphoma. For the study at large: Each patient was given nivolumab 3 mg/kg through a vein every 2 weeks. Study findings and constraints: By C4D1 there was a significant rise in CD4+ TCR diversity but not in CD8+ TCR diversity.

Only in-frame clones appear in the TCRdb table, and some are missing; sequencing was by immunoSEQ multiplex PCR. The profile shows 9,500 to 12,000 clones, approximately 88% of them singletons. V dropped 2 bases and J dropped 3 bases, with 8 bases sitting between them. The CDR3 length is 13 residues. Per germline, CDR1 SGHRS and CDR2 YFSETQ. As regards this clone: The antigen is undetermined.

Relapse after autologous stem cell transplantation occurred in every patient, and brentuximab vedotin exposure varied. The investigators isolated CD8+ T cells from thawed PBMCs using magnetic negative selection. Patients reached a best response of complete response, partial response or progressive disease. The rearrangement links TRBV5-1 to TRBJ1-2, with D uncertain. The source of this sequence is a human donor with classical Hodgkin lymphoma. The material sequenced was CD8+ T cells from blood, taken at baseline. CDR3 sequence: CASSFGSDYGYTF. The DNA for the CDR3 is TGCGCCAGCAGCTTCGGGTCCGACTATGGCTACACCTTC.